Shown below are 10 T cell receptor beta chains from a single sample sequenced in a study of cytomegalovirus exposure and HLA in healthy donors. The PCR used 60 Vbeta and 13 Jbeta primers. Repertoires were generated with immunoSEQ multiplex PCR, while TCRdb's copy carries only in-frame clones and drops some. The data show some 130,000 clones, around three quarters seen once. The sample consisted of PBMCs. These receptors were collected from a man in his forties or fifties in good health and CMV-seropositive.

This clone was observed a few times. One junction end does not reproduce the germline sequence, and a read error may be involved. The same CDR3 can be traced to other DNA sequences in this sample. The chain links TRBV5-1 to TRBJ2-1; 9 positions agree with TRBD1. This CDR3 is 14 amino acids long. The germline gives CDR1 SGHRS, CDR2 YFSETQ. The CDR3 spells CASRSGTGLNEQFF. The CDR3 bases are TGTGCCAGCAGATCCGGGACAGGGCTCAATGAGCAGTTCTTC.

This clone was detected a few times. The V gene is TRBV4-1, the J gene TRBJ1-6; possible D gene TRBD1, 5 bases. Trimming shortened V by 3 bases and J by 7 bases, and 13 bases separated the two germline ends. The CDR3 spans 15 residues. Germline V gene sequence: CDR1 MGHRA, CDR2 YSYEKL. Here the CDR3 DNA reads TGCGCCAGCAGCCAGTCCGGGACTAACAATTCACCCCTCCACTTT. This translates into CASSQSGTNNSPLHF.

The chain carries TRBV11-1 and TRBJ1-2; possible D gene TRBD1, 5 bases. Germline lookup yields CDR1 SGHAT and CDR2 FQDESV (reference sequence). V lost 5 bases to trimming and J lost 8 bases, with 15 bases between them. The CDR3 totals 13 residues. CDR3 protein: CASSQGAPLGYTF. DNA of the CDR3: TGTGCCAGCAGCCAGGGCGCGCCCTTGGGCTACACCTTC. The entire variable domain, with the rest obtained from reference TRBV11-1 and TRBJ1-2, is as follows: EAEVAQSPRYKITEKSQAVAFWCDPISGHATLYWYRQILGQGPELLVQFQDESVVDDSQLPKDRFSAERLKGVDSTLKIQPAELGDSAMYLCASSQGAPLGYTFGSGTRLTVV.

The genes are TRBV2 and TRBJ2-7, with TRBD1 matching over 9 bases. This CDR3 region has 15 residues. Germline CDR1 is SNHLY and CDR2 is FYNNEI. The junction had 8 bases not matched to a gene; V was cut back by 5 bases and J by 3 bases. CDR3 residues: CASSKEGQGGYEQYF. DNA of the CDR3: TGTGCCAGCAGTAAAGAGGGACAGGGAGGCTACGAGCAGTACTTC.

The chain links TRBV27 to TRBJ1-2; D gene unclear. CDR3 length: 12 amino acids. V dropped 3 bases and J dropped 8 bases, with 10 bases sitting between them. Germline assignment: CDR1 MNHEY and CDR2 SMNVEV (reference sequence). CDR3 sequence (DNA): TGTGCCAGCAGTTTCAATGGGAGAGGCTACACCTTC. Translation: CASSFNGRGYTF.

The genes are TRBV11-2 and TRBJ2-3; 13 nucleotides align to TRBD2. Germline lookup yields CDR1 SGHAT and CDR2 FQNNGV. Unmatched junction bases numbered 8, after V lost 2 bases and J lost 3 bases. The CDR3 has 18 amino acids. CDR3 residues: CASSLRRTSGRRTDTQYF. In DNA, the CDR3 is TGTGCCAGCAGCTTACGTCGGACTAGCGGGAGAAGGACAGATACGCAGTATTTT.

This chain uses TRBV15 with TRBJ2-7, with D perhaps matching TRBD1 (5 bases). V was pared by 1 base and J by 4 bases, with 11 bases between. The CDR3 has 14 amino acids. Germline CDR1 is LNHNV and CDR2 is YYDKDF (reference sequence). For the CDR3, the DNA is TGTGCCACCAGCAGAGGGGGCGACGAATACGAGCAGTACTTC. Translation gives CATSRGGDEYEQYF.

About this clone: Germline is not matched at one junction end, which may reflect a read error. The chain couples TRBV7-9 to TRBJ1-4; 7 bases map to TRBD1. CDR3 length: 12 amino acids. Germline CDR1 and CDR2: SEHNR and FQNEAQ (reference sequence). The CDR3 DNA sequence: TGTTCCAGCATGGCAGGGGGGGAAAAACTGTTTTTT. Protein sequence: CSSMAGGEKLFF.

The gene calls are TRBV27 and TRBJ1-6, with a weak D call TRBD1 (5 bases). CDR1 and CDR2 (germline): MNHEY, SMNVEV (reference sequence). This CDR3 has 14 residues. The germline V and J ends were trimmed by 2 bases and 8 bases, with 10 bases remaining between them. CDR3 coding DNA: TGTGCCAGCAGTTTAAGTTGGGGGGATTCACCCCTCCACTTT. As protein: CASSLSWGDSPLHF.

CDR3 in DNA: TGCGCCAGCAGCTTGGCAGGGGGCTGGAACACTGAAGCTTTCTTT. It yields the protein CASSLAGGWNTEAFF. The chain employs TRBV5-1 and TRBJ1-1, with 8 bases fitting TRBD1. Germline V gene lookup returns CDR1 SGHRS and CDR2 YFSETQ. After removal of 0 bases from V and 1 base from J, the junction contained 2 bases not matched to a gene. The CDR3 length is 15 residues.